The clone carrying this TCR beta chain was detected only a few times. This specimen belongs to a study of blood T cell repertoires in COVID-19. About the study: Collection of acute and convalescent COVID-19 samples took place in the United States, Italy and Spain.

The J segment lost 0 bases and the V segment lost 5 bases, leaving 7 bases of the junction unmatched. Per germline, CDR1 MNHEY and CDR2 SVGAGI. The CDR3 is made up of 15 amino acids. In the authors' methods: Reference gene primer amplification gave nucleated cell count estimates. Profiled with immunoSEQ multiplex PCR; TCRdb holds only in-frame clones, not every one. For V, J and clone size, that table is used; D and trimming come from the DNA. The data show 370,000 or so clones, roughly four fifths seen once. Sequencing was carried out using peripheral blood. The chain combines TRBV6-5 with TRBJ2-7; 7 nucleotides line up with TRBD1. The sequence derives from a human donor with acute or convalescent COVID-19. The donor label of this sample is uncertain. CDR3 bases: TGTGCCAGCAGTATGGGACAGACGAGCTCCTACGAGCAGTACTTC. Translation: CASSMGQTSSYEQYF.